This T cell receptor (beta chain) was found in a study of blood T cell repertoires in COVID-19. As for the study in general: Sources were T cells, B-cell-depleted T cells, or PBMCs; the material itself was cDNA or gDNA.

Original processing methods: How many nucleated cells were present was estimated from reference gene primer amplification. Assay used: immunoSEQ multiplex PCR; TCRdb lists only in-frame clones, some missing. V and J calls and clone size are as listed in that table; D and trimming were resolved from the DNA. The sample consists of tens of thousands of clones, roughly 90% of them appearing once. The CDR3 is made up of 15 amino acids. Germline CDR1 reads SGDLS; CDR2 reads YYNGEE. Trimming shortened V by 4 bases and J by 4 bases, and 15 bases separated the two germline ends. The receptor was derived from a man in his sixties with active COVID-19. The sample taken for sequencing was peripheral blood. V and J are TRBV9 and TRBJ1-3, with D unclear. CDR3 region: CASSPTSVPGNTIYF. Here the CDR3 DNA reads TGTGCCAGCAGCCCTACCTCGGTACCAGGAAACACCATATATTTT.